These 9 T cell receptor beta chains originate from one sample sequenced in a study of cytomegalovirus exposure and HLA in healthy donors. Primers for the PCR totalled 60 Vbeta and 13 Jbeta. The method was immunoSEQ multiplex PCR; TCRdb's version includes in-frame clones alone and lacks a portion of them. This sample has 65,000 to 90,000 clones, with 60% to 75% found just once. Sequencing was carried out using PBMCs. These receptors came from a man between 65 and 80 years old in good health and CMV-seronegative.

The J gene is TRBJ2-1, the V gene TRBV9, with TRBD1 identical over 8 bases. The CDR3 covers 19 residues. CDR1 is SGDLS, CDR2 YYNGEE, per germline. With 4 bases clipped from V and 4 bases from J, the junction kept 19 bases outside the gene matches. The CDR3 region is CASSPTLEGDRIKYNEQFF. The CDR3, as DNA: TGTGCCAGCAGCCCGACATTAGAGGGGGACAGGATTAAATACAATGAGCAGTTCTTC. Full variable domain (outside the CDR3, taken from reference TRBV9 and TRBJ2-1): DSGVTQTPKHLITATGQRVTLRCSPRSGDLSVYWYQQSLDQGLQFLIQYYNGEERAKGNILERFSAQQFPDLHSELNLSSLELGDSALYFCASSPTLEGDRIKYNEQFFGPGTRLTVL.

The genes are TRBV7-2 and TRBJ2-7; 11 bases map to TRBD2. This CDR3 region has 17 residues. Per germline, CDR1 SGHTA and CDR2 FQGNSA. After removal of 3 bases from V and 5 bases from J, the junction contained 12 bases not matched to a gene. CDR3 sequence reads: CASSFRGVAGGPDEQYF. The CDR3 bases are TGTGCCAGCAGCTTTAGGGGGGTAGCGGGGGGGCCCGACGAGCAGTACTTC.

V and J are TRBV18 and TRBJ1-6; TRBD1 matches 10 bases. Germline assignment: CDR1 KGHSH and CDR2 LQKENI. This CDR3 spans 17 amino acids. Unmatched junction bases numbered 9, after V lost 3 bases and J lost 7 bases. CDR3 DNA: TGTGCCAGCTCACCTGTTTCGACAGGGGGCGGGAATTCACCCCTCCACTTT. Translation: CASSPVSTGGGNSPLHF.

The CDR3 is CASSIEAGRGDTQYF. The CDR3 DNA sequence: TGTGCCAGTAGTATAGAGGCGGGGCGGGGAGATACGCAGTATTTT. The rearrangement joins TRBV19 to TRBJ2-3; tentative D call: TRBD2 (6 bases). The V and J ends lost 0 bases and 5 bases respectively, with 12 bases between them. The CDR3 has 15 amino acids. Germline V gene data show CDR1 as LNHDA and CDR2 as SQIVND (reference sequence).

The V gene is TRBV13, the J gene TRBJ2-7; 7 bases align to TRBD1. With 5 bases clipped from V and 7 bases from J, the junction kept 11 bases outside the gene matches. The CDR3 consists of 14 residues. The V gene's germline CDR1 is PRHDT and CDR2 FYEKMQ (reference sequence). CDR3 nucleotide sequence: TGTGCCAGCAGCACCCGACAGGGAGTGGGGGAGCAGTACTTC. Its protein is CASSTRQGVGEQYF.

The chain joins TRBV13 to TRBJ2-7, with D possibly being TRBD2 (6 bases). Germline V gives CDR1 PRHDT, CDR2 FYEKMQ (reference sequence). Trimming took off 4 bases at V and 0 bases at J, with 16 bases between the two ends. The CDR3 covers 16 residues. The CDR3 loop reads CASSSDVFGSSYEQYF. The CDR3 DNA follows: TGTGCCAGCAGCTCCGACGTCTTCGGGAGCTCCTACGAGCAGTACTTC.

CDR3 in amino acids: CASSQGIAGTGTDTQYF. DNA of the CDR3: TGCGCCAGCAGCCAAGGGATAGCGGGAACGGGCACAGATACGCAGTATTTT. V is TRBV4-3 and J is TRBJ2-3; 8 nucleotides line up with TRBD2. Germline CDR1 LGHNA, CDR2 YSLEER. After removal of 1 base from V and 1 base from J, the junction contained 7 bases not matched to a gene. CDR3 length: 17 amino acids.

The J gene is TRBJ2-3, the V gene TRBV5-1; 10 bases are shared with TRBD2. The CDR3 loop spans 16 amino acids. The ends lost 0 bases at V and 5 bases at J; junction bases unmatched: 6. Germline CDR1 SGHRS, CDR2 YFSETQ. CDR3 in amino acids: CASSLEAGGPVDTQYF. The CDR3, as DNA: TGCGCCAGCAGCTTGGAAGCGGGGGGGCCAGTAGATACGCAGTATTTT. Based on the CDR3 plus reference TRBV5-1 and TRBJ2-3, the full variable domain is KAGVTQTPRYLIKTRGQQVTLSCSPISGHRSVSWYQQTPGQGLQFLFEYFSETQRNKGNFPGRFSGRQFSNSRSEMNVSTLELGDSALYLCASSLEAGGPVDTQYFGPGTRLTVL.

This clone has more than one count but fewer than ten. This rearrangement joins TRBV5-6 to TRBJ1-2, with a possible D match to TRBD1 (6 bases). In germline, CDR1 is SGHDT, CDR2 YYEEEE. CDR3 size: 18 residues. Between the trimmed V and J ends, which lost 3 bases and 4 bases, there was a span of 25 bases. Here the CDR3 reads CASSSIRDTAYISYGYTF. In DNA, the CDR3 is TGTGCCAGCAGCTCAATAAGGGACACGGCGTATATTAGCTATGGCTACACCTTC.